These T cell receptor beta chains were read from a single sample in a study of radiation and T cells in renal cell carcinoma. Assay: immunoSEQ multiplex PCR; the TCRdb copy retains only in-frame clones and omits some. The table lists about 140,000 clones, approximately 82% of them singletons. Sequencing used blood, obtained from a patient whose treatment included radiotherapy and nephrectomy. These receptors were collected from a woman in her forties or fifties with renal cell carcinoma. The CDR3 runs from the conserved cysteine through the conserved F or W. Clone size appears in some rows only: once, few, many, or a class for an expanded clone.

length: 15; size: -; V: TRBV28; CDR3: CASSFWGKANYGYTF
length: 16; size: -; V: TRBV9; CDR3: CASSTDRGARNSPLHF
length: 15; size: few; V: TRBV9; CDR3: CASSEGYTRRSEAFF
length: 15; size: -; V: TRBV5-1; CDR3: CASSLGGNRNQPQHF
length: 14; size: -; V: TRBV4-1; CDR3: CASSQGGSGETQYF
length: 16; size: -; V: TRBV7-3; CDR3: CASSLTRAEGTDTQYF
length: 14; size: -; V: TRBV6-5; CDR3: CASSQQGASGGYTF
length: 17; size: once; V: TRBV2; CDR3: CASSTPRGAASNQPQHF
length: 11; size: -; V: TRBV4-1; CDR3: CASSGDQPQHF
length: 14; size: -; V: TRBV5-6; CDR3: CASSQDRVQDTQYF
length: 12; size: -; V: TRBV28; CDR3: CASSPYQETQYF
length: 12; size: once; V: TRBV2; CDR3: CAMGQGSYEQYF
length: 16; size: -; V: TRBV5-4; CDR3: CASSSLGQGAAGGYTF
length: 13; size: -; V: TRBV4-1; CDR3: CASSQEAGYEAFF
length: 13; size: few; V: TRBV7-3; CDR3: CASSQWKDGELFF
length: 14; size: -; V: TRBV27; CDR3: CASSTKSGSYEQYF
length: 14; size: -; V: TRBV15; CDR3: CATSRDKLTDTQYF
length: 14; size: -; V: TRBV15; CDR3: CATSGDKNNEKLFF
length: 11; size: few; V: TRBV7-8; CDR3: CASSFPGELFF
length: 15; size: -; V: TRBV7-2; CDR3: CASSFSGLNTGELFF
length: 14; size: -; V: TRBV19; CDR3: CASSIGGGDEKLFF
length: 14; size: -; V: TRBV5-6; CDR3: CASSLVGGKAEQFF